This passage covers 26 T cell receptor beta chains from one sample sequenced in a study of human T cells and chemical hapten exposure. This sample's time point: healthy volunteer bleed at 6 weeks. It was unfractionated whole blood from which total RNA was extracted. TCRdb itself ran the RACE reads through MiXCR, one entry per CDR3 protein. In the table there are under 50,000 distinct CDR3 sequences, about 3.7% of which are singletons. The sample comprised whole blood. These receptors originate from a human donor in good health. Some clones in this sample may be carry-over from other donors' samples.

This clonotype is classed as medium-sized. V is TRBV12-3 or TRBV12-4 and J is TRBJ2-1, with 9 bases aligning to TRBD2. With 5 bases clipped from V and 3 bases from J, the junction kept 5 bases outside the gene matches. The CDR3 consists of 15 residues. CDR3 sequence (DNA): TGTGCCAGCAGTCCTAGCGGGGCTATCTACAATGAGCAGTTCTTC. Residues: CASSPSGAIYNEQFF.

This clonotype was seen ten or more times. This rearrangement joins TRBV5-8 to TRBJ2-7; D is possibly TRBD1 (6 bases). This CDR3 is built from 15 residues. V was trimmed by 3 bases and J by 0 bases, leaving 13 bases between them. Per germline, CDR1 SGHTS and CDR2 YDEGEE. CDR3 protein: CASSSGQKSSYEQYF. The CDR3 DNA follows: TGTGCCAGCAGCTCCGGACAGAAATCCTCCTACGAGCAGTACTTC.

In its sample, this clonotype was seen many times. The chain employs TRBV20-1 and TRBJ2-1; no clear D gene. This CDR3 region has 13 residues. The germline CDR1 and CDR2 sequences are DFQATT and SNEGSKA (reference sequence). V was clipped by 3 bases and J by 6 bases, with 12 bases between them. The CDR3 nucleotides read TGCAGTGCTAGTCCGCTGTCGATCAATGAGCAGTTCTTC. Its protein is CSASPLSINEQFF.

This clonotype was counted many times. The chain is built from TRBV7-6 and TRBJ2-2; the match to TRBD2 covers 7 bases. This CDR3 spans 13 amino acids. V trimming: 8 bases; J trimming: 6 bases; junction bases outside the gene matches: 6. The germline V gene has CDR1 SGHVS and CDR2 FNYEAQ. The CDR3 DNA reads as TGTGCCAGCGGGGCGGGAGCGGCCGGGGAGCTGTTTTTT. Translating gives CASGAGAAGELFF.

The chain joins TRBV15 to TRBJ2-7; TRBD2 is a possible D gene (6 bases). The length of the CDR3 is 14 residues. Deletions cut 4 bases from V and 1 base from J, with 11 bases between. Germline V lookup: CDR1 LNHNV, CDR2 YYDKDF (reference sequence). DNA for the CDR3: TGTGCCACCAGCAATCCTGGGACTTCCTACGAGCAGTACTTC. It encodes CATSNPGTSYEQYF.

This clonotype was seen many times. This rearrangement joins TRBV20-1 to TRBJ1-6; 7 bases map to TRBD1. Trimming removed 0 bases from V and 7 bases from J; junction bases left unmatched: 9. CDR3 length: 16 amino acids. The germline V gene encodes CDR1 DFQATT and CDR2 SNEGSKA (reference sequence). As DNA, the CDR3 is TGCAGTGCTAGAGATCAGGGGGGGCCCGCCAATTCACCCCTCCACTTT. It specifies CSARDQGGPANSPLHF.

This clonotype has ten or more counts. The chain combines TRBV9 with TRBJ2-5, with 12 bases lining up with TRBD1. V was pared by 2 bases and J by 5 bases, with 4 bases of the junction left unmatched. The CDR3 has 15 residues. Germline CDR1 and CDR2: SGDLS and YYNGEE. The DNA for the CDR3 is TGTGCCAGCAGCGTGGGACAGGGGGCACGGGAGACCCAGTACTTC. Translated: CASSVGQGARETQYF.

The table lists this clonotype with a few counts. The rearrangement links TRBV6-1 to TRBJ1-1; D is uncertain. The V gene lost 6 bases and the J gene lost 1 base, with 12 bases spanning the gap. The germline CDR1 and CDR2 sequences are MNHNS and SASEGT. This CDR3 region has 14 residues. The CDR3 reads CASSPRTENTEAFF. CDR3 sequence (DNA): TGTGCCAGCAGCCCCAGGACCGAGAACACTGAAGCTTTCTTT.

This clonotype was seen repeatedly, ten times or more. The rearrangement uses TRBV7-9 and TRBJ1-1; D ambiguous. The CDR3 sequence is 13 residues long. The V end lost 3 bases, the J end lost 1 base, and 6 bases lay between the germline ends. The germline CDR1 and CDR2 sequences are SEHNR and FQNEAQ (reference sequence). CDR3 DNA sequence: TGTGCCAGCAGCTTGACACCGAACACTGAAGCTTTCTTT. As protein: CASSLTPNTEAFF.

This clonotype showed up many times. This rearrangement joins TRBV6-5 to TRBJ1-3; 7 bases are shared with TRBD1. Germline lookup yields CDR1 MNHEY and CDR2 SVGAGI. V was pared by 8 bases and J by 4 bases, with 11 bases of the junction left unmatched. This CDR3 is built from 15 residues. This CDR3 is CASARQGKGGNTIYF. CDR3 bases: TGTGCCAGCGCGAGACAGGGAAAGGGAGGAAACACCATATATTTT.

The chain combines TRBV4-1 with TRBJ2-5; 8 bases align to TRBD1. The germline CDR1 and CDR2 sequences are MGHRA and YSYEKL. This CDR3 spans 14 amino acids. V was clipped by 4 bases and J by 4 bases; unmatched bases: 5. Here the CDR3 reads CASSPGQGRETQYF. The DNA of the CDR3 is TGCGCCAGCAGCCCCGGACAGGGTAGAGAGACCCAGTACTTC.

This clonotype has at least ten counts. The chain uses TRBV28 and TRBJ1-2; possible D gene TRBD1, 6 bases. This CDR3 has 12 residues. Germline assignment: CDR1 MDHEN and CDR2 SYDVKM. Trimming left V 6 bases short and J 7 bases short, with 12 bases between. The CDR3 DNA reads as TGTGCCAGCAGGACAGGAATTATTGGCTACACCTTC. This encodes CASRTGIIGYTF.

In this sample, this clonotype turned up once. V gene TRBV4-1 combines with J gene TRBJ1-4, with D uncertain. Trimming cost V 4 bases and J 6 bases, with 12 bases left between them. Germline lookup yields CDR1 MGHRA and CDR2 YSYEKL. The CDR3 has 14 amino acids. The CDR3 protein is CASSRPTRDEKLFF. CDR3 coding DNA: TGCGCCAGCAGCCGGCCGACACGGGATGAAAAACTGTTTTTT.

This clonotype was detected many times. The V and J genes are TRBV11-2 and TRBJ2-3; D unresolved. This CDR3 comprises 15 residues. CDR1 is SGHAT, CDR2 FQNNGV, per germline. V gave up 7 bases and J gave up 2 bases, with 16 bases separating them. Here the CDR3 DNA reads TGTGCCAGCATGGCCTCCTGGGCAGCCACAGATACGCAGTATTTT. This codes for CASMASWAATDTQYF.

V gene TRBV20-1 combines with J gene TRBJ1-2; D ambiguous. Germline values: CDR1 DFQATT, CDR2 SNEGSKA (reference sequence). The CDR3 extends over 13 amino acids. Trimming shortened V by 4 bases and J by 4 bases, and 13 bases separated the two germline ends. For the CDR3, the DNA is TGCAGTGCTACATTCCAGCTGGCCTATGGCTACACCTTC. This encodes CSATFQLAYGYTF.

This chain joins TRBV10-3 and TRBJ1-1; D unclear. V lost 7 bases to trimming and J lost 4 bases, with 25 bases between them. The CDR3 spans 17 residues. CDR1 is ENHRY, CDR2 SYGVKD, per germline. CDR3 loop: CAITPGPGSPDITEAFF. The CDR3 DNA reads TGTGCCATCACCCCTGGACCGGGCAGCCCAGACATCACTGAAGCTTTCTTT.

This clonotype showed up many times. The CDR3 coding sequence is TGTGCCAGCAGCTTGGGGCGGACCTGGGAGCAGTACTTC. Translated: CASSLGRTWEQYF. The rearrangement links TRBV5-6 to TRBJ2-7, with D uncertain. Germline V gives CDR1 SGHDT, CDR2 YYEEEE. The CDR3 length is 13 residues. V lost 0 bases to trimming and J lost 7 bases, with 11 bases between them.

This clonotype was counted between two and nine times. This chain uses TRBV29-1 with TRBJ2-7, with D perhaps matching TRBD2 (5 bases). CDR1 and CDR2 (germline): SQVTM, ANQGSEA. There are 12 residues in the CDR3. The V end lost 4 bases, the J end lost 3 bases, and 10 bases lay between the germline ends. Here the CDR3 DNA reads TGCAGCGTTGGAACCGGGAACTACGAGCAGTACTTC. As protein: CSVGTGNYEQYF.

This clonotype was seen repeatedly, ten times or more. The V call is TRBV10-3, the J call TRBJ2-2, with TRBD2 identical over 10 bases. The CDR3 totals 17 residues. Germline V lookup: CDR1 ENHRY, CDR2 SYGVKD. The J segment lost 5 bases and the V segment lost 6 bases, leaving 12 bases of the junction unmatched. CDR3 region: CAISGLAGGVGTGELFF. CDR3 bases: TGTGCCATCAGCGGGTTAGCGGGAGGAGTCGGTACCGGGGAGCTGTTTTTT.

The V call is TRBV27, the J call TRBJ2-1, with D maybe TRBD1 (6 bases). This CDR3 region has 17 residues. Germline CDR1 is MNHEY and CDR2 is SMNVEV (reference sequence). The V and J ends lost 5 bases and 3 bases respectively, with 20 bases between them. In DNA form, the CDR3 reads TGTGCCAGCAGTACAAATAGCCGGGACACGCGCTACAATGAGCAGTTCTTC. Translated, it gives CASSTNSRDTRYNEQFF.

This clonotype was counted ten times or more. The chain uses TRBV12-3 or TRBV12-4 and TRBJ2-3, with D perhaps matching TRBD1 or TRBD2 (6 bases each). V gave up 3 bases and J gave up 3 bases, with 13 bases separating them. The length of the CDR3 is 15 residues. CDR3 amino acids: CASSLGGQRTDTQYF. As DNA, the CDR3 is TGTGCCAGCAGTTTGGGGGGACAAAGAACAGATACGCAGTATTTT.

This clonotype was picked up a small number of times. This rearrangement joins TRBV10-3 to TRBJ1-6, with D uncertain. The V and J ends lost 7 bases and 5 bases respectively, with 9 bases between them. Germline V CDR1 and CDR2: ENHRY, SYGVKD. The CDR3 is made up of 13 amino acids. DNA of the CDR3: TGTGCCATCACCCCATCAAATAATTCACCCCTCCACTTT. This gives the protein CAITPSNNSPLHF.

This clonotype occurred many times. The V gene is TRBV20-1, the J gene TRBJ1-6; D unclear. Trimming left V 3 bases short and J 9 bases short, with 3 bases between. The CDR3 is made up of 10 amino acids. Germline-derived CDR1 and CDR2 are DFQATT and SNEGSKA (reference sequence). The CDR3 sequence is CSASFSPLHF. DNA of the CDR3: TGCAGTGCTAGTTTTTCACCCCTCCACTTT.

The chain has TRBV28 and TRBJ1-4; D might be TRBD1 (5 bases). The germline V and J ends were trimmed by 5 bases and 0 bases, with 16 bases remaining between them. Germline loops: CDR1 MDHEN, CDR2 SYDVKM. CDR3 length: 17 residues. CDR3 amino acids: CASSPSRAVATNEKLFF. CDR3 nucleotides: TGTGCCAGCAGTCCTTCCAGGGCAGTTGCAACTAATGAAAAACTGTTTTTT.

This clonotype was seen at least ten times. The gene calls are TRBV19 and TRBJ1-4; a weak D match, TRBD1 (5 bases). The CDR3 has 15 amino acids. The germline gives CDR1 LNHDA, CDR2 SQIVND (reference sequence). V lost 4 bases, J lost 0 bases, and 9 bases lay in between. CDR3 in amino acids: CASSTGGATNEKLFF. The CDR3 bases are TGTGCCAGTAGTACTGGGGGTGCAACTAATGAAAAACTGTTTTTT.

This clonotype was seen at least ten times. The genes are TRBV3-1 and TRBJ2-2, with TRBD1 matching 8 bases. The CDR3 is made up of 15 amino acids. The trim removed 5 bases at V and 5 bases at J, leaving 7 bases unmatched. CDR1 is LGHDT, CDR2 YNNKEL, per germline (reference sequence). CDR3: CASSWTGFVTGELFF. CDR3 DNA: TGTGCCAGCAGCTGGACAGGGTTCGTTACCGGGGAGCTGTTTTTT.